This TCR beta chain was recovered during a study of blood T cell repertoires in COVID-19. Study context: Both acute and convalescent COVID-19 samples were obtained from the United States, Italy and Spain.

Germline V lookup: CDR1 WNHNN, CDR2 SYGVQD (reference sequence). The CDR3 covers 13 residues. J lost 6 bases, V lost 5 bases, and 3 bases had no gene match. As handled by the study authors: Amplifying reference gene primers gave estimates of nucleated cell counts. Only in-frame clones appear in the TCRdb table, and some are missing; sequencing was by immunoSEQ multiplex PCR. The D gene and trimming were derived from the DNA, and the V and J assignments and clone size from that table. The sample yields 280,000 or so clones, over 75% seen once. The source is a man aged 18 to 35 with active or convalescent COVID-19. Sequenced: peripheral blood. J is TRBJ2-3 and V is TRBV10-1, with TRBD1 matching over 9 bases. CDR3 coding DNA: TGCGCCAGCAGTTATACAGGGGGCGATACGCAGTATTTT. Residues: CASSYTGGDTQYF.